A selection of T cell receptor beta chains follows, all from one sample in a study of T cell responses to AZD1222 COVID-19 vaccine. This table comes from immunoSEQ multiplex PCR, and its TCRdb copy is limited to in-frame clones, with some not included. The sample holds more than 75,000 clones, more than 85% seen once. The specimen comprised peripheral blood, sampled 28 days after the second AZD1222 dose. The receptor set was obtained from an adult who received the AZD1222 COVID-19 vaccine. Each CDR3 is given with its conserved first and last residue. D genes are given only for firm matches. Expanded clones get a size class; other rows say once, few or many, or leave the size out.

clone_size: NA
j_call: TRBJ2-3
d_call: NA
v_call: TRBV5-8
cdr3_aa: CASSFGSGTQYF

clone_size: NA
j_call: TRBJ2-5
d_call: NA
v_call: TRBV2
cdr3_aa: CAARRELQETQYF

clone_size: NA
j_call: TRBJ2-2
d_call: NA
v_call: TRBV5-1
cdr3_aa: CASSLIVPNTGELFF

clone_size: NA
j_call: TRBJ2-7
d_call: TRBD2
v_call: TRBV30
cdr3_aa: CAWSPFGLAGGYEQYF

clone_size: NA
j_call: TRBJ2-2
d_call: TRBD1
v_call: TRBV11-3
cdr3_aa: CASSKGASTGELFF

clone_size: NA
j_call: TRBJ2-5
d_call: TRBD2
v_call: TRBV5-1
cdr3_aa: CASSDAGTSQETQYF

clone_size: NA
j_call: TRBJ1-2
d_call: NA
v_call: TRBV5-1
cdr3_aa: CASSSTGTDYGYTF

clone_size: few
j_call: TRBJ2-3
d_call: NA
v_call: TRBV28
cdr3_aa: CASSLGVGSTDTQYF

clone_size: NA
j_call: TRBJ2-7
d_call: TRBD1
v_call: TRBV4-2
cdr3_aa: CASSQELPTGKPYEQYF

clone_size: NA
j_call: TRBJ2-2
d_call: NA
v_call: TRBV11-2
cdr3_aa: CASSLEPSGGELFF

clone_size: NA
j_call: TRBJ1-6
d_call: NA
v_call: TRBV7-9
cdr3_aa: CASSSTTDSPLHF